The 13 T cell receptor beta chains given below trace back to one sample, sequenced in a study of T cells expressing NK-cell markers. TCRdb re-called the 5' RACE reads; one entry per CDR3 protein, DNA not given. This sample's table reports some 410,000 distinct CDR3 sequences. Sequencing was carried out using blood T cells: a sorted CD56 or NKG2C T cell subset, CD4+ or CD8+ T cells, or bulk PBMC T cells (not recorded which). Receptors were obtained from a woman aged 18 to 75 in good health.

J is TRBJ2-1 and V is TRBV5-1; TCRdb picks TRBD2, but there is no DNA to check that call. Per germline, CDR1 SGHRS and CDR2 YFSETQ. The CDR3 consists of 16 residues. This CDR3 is CASSGRDLGWGAEQFF.

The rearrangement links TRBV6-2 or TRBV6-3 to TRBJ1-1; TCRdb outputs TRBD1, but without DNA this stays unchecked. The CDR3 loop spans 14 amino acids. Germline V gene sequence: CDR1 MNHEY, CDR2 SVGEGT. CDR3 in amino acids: CASVPYHGPTEAFF.

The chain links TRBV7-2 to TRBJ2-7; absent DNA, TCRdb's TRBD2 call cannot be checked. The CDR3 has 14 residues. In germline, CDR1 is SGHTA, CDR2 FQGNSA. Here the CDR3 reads CASSSSGSAGEQYF.

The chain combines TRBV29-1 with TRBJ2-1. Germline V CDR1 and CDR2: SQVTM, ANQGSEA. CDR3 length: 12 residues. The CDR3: CSVEDRYNEQFF.

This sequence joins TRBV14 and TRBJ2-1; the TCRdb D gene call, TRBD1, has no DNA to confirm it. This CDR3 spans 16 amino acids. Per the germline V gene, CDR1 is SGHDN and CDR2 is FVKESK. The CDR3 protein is CASSQDLGQIYNEQFF.

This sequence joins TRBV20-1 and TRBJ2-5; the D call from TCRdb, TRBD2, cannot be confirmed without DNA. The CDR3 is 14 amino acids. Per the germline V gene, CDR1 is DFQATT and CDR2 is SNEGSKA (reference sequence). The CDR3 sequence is CSAQTSRVQETQYF.

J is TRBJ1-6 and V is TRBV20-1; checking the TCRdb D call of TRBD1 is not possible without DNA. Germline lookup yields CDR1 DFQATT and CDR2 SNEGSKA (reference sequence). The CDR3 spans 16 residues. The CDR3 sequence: CSARESDGARNSPLHF.

The CDR3 loop reads CASSWDINQPQHF. The chain joins TRBV6-6 to TRBJ1-5; TCRdb outputs TRBD1, but without DNA this stays unchecked. The CDR3 is made up of 13 amino acids. Germline CDR1 MNHNY, CDR2 SVGAGI (reference sequence).

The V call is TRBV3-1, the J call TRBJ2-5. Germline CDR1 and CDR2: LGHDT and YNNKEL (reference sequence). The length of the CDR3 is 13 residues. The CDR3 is CASSQEGLETQYF.

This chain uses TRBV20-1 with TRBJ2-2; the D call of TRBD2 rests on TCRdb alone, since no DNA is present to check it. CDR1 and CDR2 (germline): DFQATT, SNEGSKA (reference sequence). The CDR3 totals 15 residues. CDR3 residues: CSAASGRAYTGELFF.

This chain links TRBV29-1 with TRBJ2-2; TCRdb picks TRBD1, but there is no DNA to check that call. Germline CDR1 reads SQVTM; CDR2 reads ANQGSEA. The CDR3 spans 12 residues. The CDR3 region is CSVGDGTGELFF.

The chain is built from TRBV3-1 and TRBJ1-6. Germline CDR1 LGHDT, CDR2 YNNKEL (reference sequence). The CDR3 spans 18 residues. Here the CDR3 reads CASSPSPSQVSYNSPLHF. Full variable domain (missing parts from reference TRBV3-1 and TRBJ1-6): DTAVSQTPKYLVTQMGNDKSIKCEQNLGHDTMYWYKQDSKKFLKIMFSYNNKELIINETVPNRFSPKSPDKAHLNLHINSLELGDSAVYFCASSPSPSQVSYNSPLHFGNGTRLTVT.

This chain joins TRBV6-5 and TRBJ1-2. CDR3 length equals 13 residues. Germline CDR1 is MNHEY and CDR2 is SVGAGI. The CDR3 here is CASSPSTSYGYTF.